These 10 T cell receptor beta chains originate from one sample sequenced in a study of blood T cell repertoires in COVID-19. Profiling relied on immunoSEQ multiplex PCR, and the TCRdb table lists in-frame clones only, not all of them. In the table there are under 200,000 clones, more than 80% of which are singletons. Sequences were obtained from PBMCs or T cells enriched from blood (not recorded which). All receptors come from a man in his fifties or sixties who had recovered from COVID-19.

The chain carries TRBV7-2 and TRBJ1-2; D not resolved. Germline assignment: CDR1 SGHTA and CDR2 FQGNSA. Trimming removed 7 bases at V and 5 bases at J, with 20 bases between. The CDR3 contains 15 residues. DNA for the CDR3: TGTGCCAGCAATTCGCGGGGAACTGGGGAATATGGCTACACCTTC. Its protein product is CASNSRGTGEYGYTF. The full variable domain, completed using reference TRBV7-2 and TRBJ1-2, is GAGVSQSPSNKVTEKGKDVELRCDPISGHTALYWYRQSLGQGLEFLIYFQGNSAPDKSGLPSDRFSAERTGGSVSTLTIQRTQQEDSAVYLCASNSRGTGEYGYTFGSGTRLTVV.

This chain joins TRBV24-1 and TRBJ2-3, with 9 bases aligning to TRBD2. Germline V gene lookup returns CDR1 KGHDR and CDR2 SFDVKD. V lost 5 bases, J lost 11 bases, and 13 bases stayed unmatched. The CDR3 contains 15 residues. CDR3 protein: CATSAKPGLAEGQYF. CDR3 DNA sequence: TGTGCCACCAGTGCTAAACCGGGACTAGCTGAGGGGCAGTATTTT.

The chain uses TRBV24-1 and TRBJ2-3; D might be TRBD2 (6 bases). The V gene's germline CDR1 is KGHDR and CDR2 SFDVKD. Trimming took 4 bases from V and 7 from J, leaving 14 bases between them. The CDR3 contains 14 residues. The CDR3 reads CATSDHGGENTQYF. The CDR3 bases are TGTGCCACCAGTGACCACGGGGGTGAAAATACGCAGTATTTT.

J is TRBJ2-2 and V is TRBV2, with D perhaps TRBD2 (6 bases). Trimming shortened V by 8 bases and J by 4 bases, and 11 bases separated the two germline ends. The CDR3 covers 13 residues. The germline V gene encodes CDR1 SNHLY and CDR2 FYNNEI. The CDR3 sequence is CASQDGGTGELFF. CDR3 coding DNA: TGTGCCAGCCAGGACGGGGGCACCGGGGAGCTGTTTTTT.

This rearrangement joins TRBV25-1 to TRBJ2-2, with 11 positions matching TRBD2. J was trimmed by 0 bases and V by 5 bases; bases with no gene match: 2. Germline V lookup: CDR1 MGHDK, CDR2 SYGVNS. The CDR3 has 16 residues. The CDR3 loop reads CASSNSGGANTGELFF. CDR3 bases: TGTGCCAGCAGTAATAGCGGGGGGGCGAACACCGGGGAGCTGTTTTTT.

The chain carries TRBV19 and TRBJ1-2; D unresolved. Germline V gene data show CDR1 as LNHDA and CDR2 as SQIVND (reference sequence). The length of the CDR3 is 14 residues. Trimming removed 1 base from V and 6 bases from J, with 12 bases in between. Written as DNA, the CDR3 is TGTGCCAGTAGTATAGCCCCGGGGTCGCATGGCTACACCTTC. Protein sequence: CASSIAPGSHGYTF.

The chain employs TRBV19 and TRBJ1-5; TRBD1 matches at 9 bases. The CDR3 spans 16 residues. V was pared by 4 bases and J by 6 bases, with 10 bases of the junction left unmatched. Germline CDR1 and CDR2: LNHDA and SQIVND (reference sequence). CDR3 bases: TGTGCCAGTAGTAAACCGCCGGGACAGGGCGCTCAGCCCCAGCATTTT. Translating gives CASSKPPGQGAQPQHF.

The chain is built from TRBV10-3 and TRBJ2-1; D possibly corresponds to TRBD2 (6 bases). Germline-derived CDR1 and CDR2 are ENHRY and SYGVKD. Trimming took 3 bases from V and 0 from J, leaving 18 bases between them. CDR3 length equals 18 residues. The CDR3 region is CAISDQEGVKSSYNEQFF. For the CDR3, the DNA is TGTGCCATCAGTGACCAGGAGGGAGTTAAGAGCTCCTACAATGAGCAGTTCTTC.

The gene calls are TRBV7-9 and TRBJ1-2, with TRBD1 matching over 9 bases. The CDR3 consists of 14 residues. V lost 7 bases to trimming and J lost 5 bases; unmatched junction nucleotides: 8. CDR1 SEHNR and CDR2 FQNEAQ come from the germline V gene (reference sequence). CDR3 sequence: CASNLGQGKYGYTF. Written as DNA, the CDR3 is TGTGCCAGCAACCTTGGACAGGGGAAGTATGGCTACACCTTC. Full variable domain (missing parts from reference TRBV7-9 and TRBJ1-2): DTGVSQNPRHKITKRGQNVTFRCDPISEHNRLYWYRQTLGQGPEFLTYFQNEAQLEKSRLLSDRFSAERPKGSFSTLEIQRTEQGDSAMYLCASNLGQGKYGYTFGSGTRLTVV.

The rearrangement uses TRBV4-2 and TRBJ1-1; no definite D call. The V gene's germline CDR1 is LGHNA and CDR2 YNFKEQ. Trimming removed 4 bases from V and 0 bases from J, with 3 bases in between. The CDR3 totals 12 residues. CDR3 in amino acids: CASSLLNTEAFF. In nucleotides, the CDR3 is TGTGCCAGCAGCCTCTTGAACACTGAAGCTTTCTTT.